The clone carrying this TCR beta chain was counted once. Its specificity is not known. V gave up 5 bases and J gave up 2 bases; unmatched junction bases: 18. CDR1 is PRHDT, CDR2 FYEKMQ, per germline (reference sequence). The CDR3 is 19 residues long. This sample was included in a study of T cell responses to AZD1222 COVID-19 vaccine. Whole-study findings and limits: Receipt of two AZD1222 doses was followed by a rise in Spike-specific TCR breadth and depth. Distributed over spike, vaccine-associated CD4 TCRs predominated at 160-218 and 743-854.

Some clones are missing from TCRdb's copy, which holds only in-frame ones; the method was immunoSEQ multiplex PCR. The table includes around 69,000 clones, roughly 84% detected once. The clonotype comes from an adult in good health. Material: peripheral blood, obtained on day 0 of AZD1222 vaccination. The rearrangement links TRBV13 to TRBJ2-7; TRBD1 matches at 10 bases. The CDR3 sequence: CASSQQGQGTAGVPYEQYF. As DNA, the CDR3 is TGTGCCAGCAGCCAACAGGGACAGGGGACAGCGGGAGTCCCCTACGAGCAGTACTTC.